Listed below are T cell receptor beta chains from one sample, sequenced in a study of blood T cell repertoires in COVID-19. The data were produced by immunoSEQ multiplex PCR, yet TCRdb's version contains in-frame clones alone and is incomplete. The sample has almost 80,000 clones; roughly 80% are singletons. Sequencing used peripheral blood. The receptors derive from a woman in her 70s with acute or convalescent COVID-19. Both conserved end residues are part of each CDR3. The order of the fields is D gene, V gene, J gene, clone size, CDR3 DNA, CDR3 protein. A D gene is named only where the DNA matches it firmly. Size is omitted from some rows. Given values are once, few, many or a class for expanded clones.

D: TRBD2; V: TRBV3-1/TRBV3-2; J: TRBJ2-1; size: .; DNA: TGTGCCACCCAGGGACTAGCGGGATTCAATGAGCAGTTCTTC; CDR3: CATQGLAGFNEQFF
D: TRBD2; V: TRBV6-1; J: TRBJ2-1; size: .; DNA: TGTGCCAGCAGTGAAGCTCTAAGGGGACTAGCGGGTTCCGATGAGCAGTTCTTC; CDR3: CASSEALRGLAGSDEQFF
D: TRBD1; V: TRBV5-5; J: TRBJ1-6; size: .; DNA: TGTGCCAGCAGCTTGTCAGGGGGGAGTTCACCCCTCCACTTT; CDR3: CASSLSGGSSPLHF
D: TRBD1; V: TRBV4-1; J: TRBJ2-2; size: .; DNA: TGCGCAACCAACCGGGACAGGGCGGCCGGGGAGCTGTTTTTT; CDR3: CATNRDRAAGELFF
D: TRBD1; V: TRBV18; J: TRBJ2-7; size: .; DNA: TGTGCCAGCTCACCAGGGACAGGGGGATACTACGAGCAGTACTTC; CDR3: CASSPGTGGYYEQYF
D: TRBD1; V: TRBV7-2; J: TRBJ2-7; size: .; DNA: TGTGCCAGCAGCGTAGGGACAGGATCCTACGAGCAGTACTTC; CDR3: CASSVGTGSYEQYF
D: TRBD2; V: TRBV5-1; J: TRBJ2-1; size: .; DNA: TGCGCCAGCAGCTTGACTAGCGGGAGGGTGAATGAGCAGTTCTTC; CDR3: CASSLTSGRVNEQFF
D: TRBD1; V: TRBV19; J: TRBJ1-5; size: .; DNA: TGTGCCAGTAGCCTCCCCGGGACAGGGGTATTCAATCAGCCCCAGCATTTT; CDR3: CASSLPGTGVFNQPQHF
D: .; V: TRBV5-1; J: TRBJ2-3; size: once; DNA: TGCGCCAGCAGCTTGACGAGGGACTCTAGCACAGATACGCAGTATTTT; CDR3: CASSLTRDSSTDTQYF
D: .; V: TRBV6-5; J: TRBJ1-1; size: once; DNA: TGTGCCATCCTCCCGACTAACACTGAAGCTTTCTTT; CDR3: CAILPTNTEAFF
D: .; V: TRBV19; J: TRBJ1-2; size: .; DNA: TGTGCCAGTAGTATTGAGAAGAGAGGAGCCACTAACTATGGCTACACCTTC; CDR3: CASSIEKRGATNYGYTF
D: .; V: TRBV2; J: TRBJ1-1; size: few; DNA: TGTGCCAGCAGTGAAAGCAGGGCGAACACTGAAGCTTTCTTT; CDR3: CASSESRANTEAFF
D: .; V: TRBV7-2; J: TRBJ2-2; size: .; DNA: TGTGCCAGCAGCTTAGTCTCCTTCGCAGGGGTCGGGAACACCGGGGAGCTGTTTTTT; CDR3: CASSLVSFAGVGNTGELFF
D: TRBD1; V: TRBV2; J: TRBJ1-1; size: .; DNA: TGTGCCAGCAGTCGGGACAGGGGAAGAGGGGCTGAAGCTTTCTTT; CDR3: CASSRDRGRGAEAFF
D: TRBD1; V: TRBV5-6; J: TRBJ1-6; size: once; DNA: TGTGCCAGCAGCTTGTCAGGGGGCCAGTCACCCCTCCACTTT; CDR3: CASSLSGGQSPLHF
D: .; V: TRBV5-6; J: TRBJ1-2; size: .; DNA: TGTGCCAGCAGCCTTCACGGGGGGGGCGGTGGCTACACCTTC; CDR3: CASSLHGGGGGYTF
D: .; V: TRBV7-8; J: TRBJ2-7; size: .; DNA: TGTGCCAGCAGCTTTTCGGGTTCCTACGAGCAGTACTTC; CDR3: CASSFSGSYEQYF
D: TRBD1; V: TRBV10-2; J: TRBJ1-2; size: .; DNA: TGCGCCAGCAGTGGGACCACAGGGGAGAACTATGGCTACACCTTC; CDR3: CASSGTTGENYGYTF